A selection of T cell receptor beta chains follows, all from one sample in a study of blood T cell repertoires in COVID-19. TCRdb keeps only in-frame clones here, not all; method: immunoSEQ multiplex PCR. Of around 220,000 clones in the sample, just over 90% were seen once. Material for sequencing was PBMCs or T cells enriched from blood (not recorded which). The receptors here all came from a woman between 18 and 29 years old who had recovered from COVID-19. CDR3s include the opening cysteine and the closing phenylalanine or tryptophan. D genes are given only for firm matches. Clone size, where shown, is once, few, many, or a class for clones that have expanded.

-	-	15	TRBV9	TRBJ2-5	TGTGCCAGCAGCGTAGACGGGTTCGGCCAAGAGACCCAGTACTTC	CASSVDGFGQETQYF
-	-	15	TRBV9	TRBJ1-6	TGTGCCAGCAGCGACCGCCAAGGGGGTAATTCACCCCTCCACTTT	CASSDRQGGNSPLHF
-	-	13	TRBV5-1	TRBJ2-7	TGCGCCAGCAGCCTCGGACAGACTTTGGAGCAGTACTTC	CASSLGQTLEQYF
-	TRBD2	14	TRBV7-2	TRBJ2-7	TGTGCCAGCAGCCCACAGCGGGGGGTTGAGGGGCAGTACTTC	CASSPQRGVEGQYF
-	-	12	TRBV19	TRBJ1-3	TGTGCCAGTAGTACTTCTGGAAACACCATATATTTT	CASSTSGNTIYF
once	TRBD2	16	TRBV7-3	TRBJ2-7	TGTGCCAGCAGCTTAGGCGAACTAGCGGGAGCCGGCGAGCAGTACTTC	CASSLGELAGAGEQYF
-	-	15	TRBV4-1	TRBJ2-1	TGCGCCAGCAGCCTGCAGGGGGGCCTGTCGAGTGAGCAGTTCTTC	CASSLQGGLSSEQFF
-	-	13	TRBV9	TRBJ1-2	TGTGCCAGCAGCGCCGGTGGTATGAATGGCTACACCTTC	CASSAGGMNGYTF
-	-	13	TRBV10-3	TRBJ2-2	TGTGCCATCAGTGAGGGTAGCACCGGGGAGCTGTTTTTT	CAISEGSTGELFF
-	TRBD1	17	TRBV11-2	TRBJ2-7	TGTGCCAGCAGCTTAGACGTAACAGGGGGCTTCTTCCACGAGCAGTACTTC	CASSLDVTGGFFHEQYF
-	-	13	TRBV2	TRBJ1-1	TGTGCCAGCAGTTCGAAACAGGGCGCTGAAGCTTTCTTT	CASSSKQGAEAFF
-	-	12	TRBV10-1	TRBJ2-7	TGCGCCAGCAGTGATGGGGACACACCGGCGTACTTC	CASSDGDTPAYF
-	-	13	TRBV18	TRBJ2-5	TGTGCCAGCTCCCCAGGGAGTCGCGAGACCCAGTACTTC	CASSPGSRETQYF
-	TRBD1	17	TRBV7-3	TRBJ1-2	TGTGCCAGCAGCTTATTCCCCACCCGGACAGGGGGCGCAGAGGCCACCTTC	CASSLFPTRTGGAEATF
-	TRBD1	17	TRBV9	TRBJ1-1	TGTGCCAGCAGCGTAGAAGGGGCAGGGGGGAAGAACACTGAAGCTTTCTTT	CASSVEGAGGKNTEAFF
-	-	16	TRBV6-1	TRBJ1-5	TGTGCCAGCAGTAAAGGAACAGGGTATAGCAATCAGCCCCAGCATTTT	CASSKGTGYSNQPQHF
-	-	15	TRBV7-6	TRBJ1-6	TGTGCCAGCAGCGCCTCGGGGATGATGAATTCACCCCTCCACTTT	CASSASGMMNSPLHF
-	-	14	TRBV5-5	TRBJ1-6	TGTGCCAGCAGCTTTTTGGGCAGTAATTCACCCCTCCACTTT	CASSFLGSNSPLHF
-	TRBD1	15	TRBV5-1	TRBJ1-1	TGCGCCAGCAGCTTTACGACAGGGGTGAACACTGAAGCTTTCTTT	CASSFTTGVNTEAFF
-	TRBD2	14	TRBV13	TRBJ2-7	TGTGCCAGCGCACGGGCGGGGGGTTCCAACGAGCAGTACTTC	CASARAGGSNEQYF
-	-	14	TRBV18	TRBJ1-1	TGTGCCAGCTATCCCTGGCGGCCGAACACTGAAGCTTTCTTT	CASYPWRPNTEAFF
-	TRBD1	18	TRBV19	TRBJ1-6	TGTGCCAGTAGTCGGCCGACGGACAGGGCTGACTATAATTCACCCCTCCACTTT	CASSRPTDRADYNSPLHF
few	TRBD1	14	TRBV5-4	TRBJ2-2	TGTGCCAGCAGCGTTGGACAGGACACCGGGGAGCTGTTTTTT	CASSVGQDTGELFF
-	-	14	TRBV25-1	TRBJ1-2	TGTACCAGCAGTGATCAAGGAGCTAACTATGGCTACACCTTC	CTSSDQGANYGYTF
-	-	15	TRBV3-1/TRBV3-2	TRBJ2-2	TGTGCCAGCAGCCAAGCGGGGAGAAACACCGGGGAGCTGTTTTTT	CASSQAGRNTGELFF
once	-	19	TRBV28	TRBJ1-6	TGTGCCAGCAGACATAGGACCCGCCGCGGTCTAGCCCCTAATTCACCCCTCCACTTT	CASRHRTRRGLAPNSPLHF
-	-	17	TRBV4-1	TRBJ2-1	TGCGCCAGCAGCCAAGCTGTGGCGGGGGCCCTAGAGAATGAGCAGTTCTTC	CASSQAVAGALENEQFF
-	TRBD1	14	TRBV27	TRBJ1-1	TGTGCCAGCAGTTTACGGGACAGCAGGACTGAAGCTTTCTTT	CASSLRDSRTEAFF
-	-	13	TRBV3-1/TRBV3-2	TRBJ1-2	TGTGCCAGCAGCCAAATCAGTAACTATGGCTACACCTTC	CASSQISNYGYTF
-	-	12	TRBV12-3/TRBV12-4	TRBJ1-6	TGTGCCAGCGGGACAAGTAATTCACCCCTCCACTTT	CASGTSNSPLHF
-	-	14	TRBV7-9	TRBJ1-1	TGTGCCAGCAGCAACCAGGGAGGGGGCACTGAAGCTTTCTTT	CASSNQGGGTEAFF
-	-	19	TRBV19	TRBJ1-5	TGTGCCAGTAGTATGCCCAGGGGCTCTCTGACTGGTAGCAATCAGCCCCAGCATTTT	CASSMPRGSLTGSNQPQHF
-	TRBD1	15	TRBV9	TRBJ2-3	TGTGCCAGCAGCGGGACAGGGGGCGCGGGAGATACGCAGTATTTT	CASSGTGGAGDTQYF
-	-	15	TRBV18	TRBJ1-2	TGTGCCAGCTCACAATCGACAGACCCTAACTATGGCTACACCTTC	CASSQSTDPNYGYTF
once	-	15	TRBV3-1/TRBV3-2	TRBJ1-1	TGTGCCAGCAGCCACAATGGGGCTGTGAACACTGAAGCTTTCTTT	CASSHNGAVNTEAFF
-	-	13	TRBV6-5	TRBJ1-5	TGTGCCAGCAGAGGGGGGGAGAATCAGCCCCAGCATTTT	CASRGGENQPQHF
-	TRBD1	14	TRBV11-2	TRBJ2-7	TGTGCCAGCAGCTTAGGGACAGGGTCCCACGAGCAGTACTTC	CASSLGTGSHEQYF
-	-	15	TRBV27	TRBJ1-1	TGTGCCAGCAGTTCATCGGGGGCCGCGAACACTGAAGCTTTCTTT	CASSSSGAANTEAFF
-	TRBD1	16	TRBV5-1	TRBJ1-3	TGCGCCAGCAGCTTAGACGGGGACAGGCCTGGAAACACCATATATTTT	CASSLDGDRPGNTIYF
-	-	13	TRBV11-2	TRBJ2-5	TGTGCCAGCAGCTCTCAGGTCAGGGAGACCCAGTACTTC	CASSSQVRETQYF
-	-	13	TRBV5-1	TRBJ1-2	TGCGCCAGCAGCCCGGACAGCAACTATGGCTACACCTTC	CASSPDSNYGYTF
-	-	14	TRBV24-1	TRBJ2-3	TGTGCCACCAGTGATATTACTGTCGCGGATACGCAGTATTTT	CATSDITVADTQYF